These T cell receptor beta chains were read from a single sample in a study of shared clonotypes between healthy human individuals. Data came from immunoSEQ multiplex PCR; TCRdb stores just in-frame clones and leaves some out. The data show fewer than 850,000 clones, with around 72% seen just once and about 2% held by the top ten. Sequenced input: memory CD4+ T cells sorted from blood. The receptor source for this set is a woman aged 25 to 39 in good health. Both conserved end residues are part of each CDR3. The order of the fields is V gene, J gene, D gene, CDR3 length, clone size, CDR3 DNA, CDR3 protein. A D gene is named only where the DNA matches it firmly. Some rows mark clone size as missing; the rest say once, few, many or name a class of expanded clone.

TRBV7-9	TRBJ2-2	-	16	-	TGTGCCAGCAGCCTTATTCGGACTATCTACACCGGGGAGCTGTTTTTT	CASSLIRTIYTGELFF
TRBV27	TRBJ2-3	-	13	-	TGTGCCAGCAGTGGGTGGAGCACAGATACGCAGTATTTT	CASSGWSTDTQYF
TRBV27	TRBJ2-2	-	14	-	TGTGCCAGCAGCCCTGGACTGTGGCCCGGGGAGCTGTTTTTT	CASSPGLWPGELFF
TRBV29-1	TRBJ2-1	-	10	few	TGCAGCGGGGGTGAGAATGAGCAGTTCTTC	CSGGENEQFF
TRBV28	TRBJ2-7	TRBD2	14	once	TGTGCCAGCGGAAAGCTAGCGGGGACCTACGAGCAGTACTTC	CASGKLAGTYEQYF
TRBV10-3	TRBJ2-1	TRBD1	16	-	TGTGCCATCAGTGGGGGGAGCCAGGGGGTGATCAATGAGCAGTTCTTC	CAISGGSQGVINEQFF
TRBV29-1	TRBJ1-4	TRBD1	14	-	TGCAGCGTTGAGCGACAGGGGGATCGGGAAAAACTGTTTTTT	CSVERQGDREKLFF
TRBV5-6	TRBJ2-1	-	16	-	TGTGCCAGCAGCCCGACTCTAGCGCGTTCCTACAATGAGCAGTTCTTC	CASSPTLARSYNEQFF
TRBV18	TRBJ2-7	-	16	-	TGTGCCAGCTCACCACCCGGCTGGACTCCCTCCTACGAGCAGTACTTC	CASSPPGWTPSYEQYF
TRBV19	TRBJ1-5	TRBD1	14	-	TGTGCCAGTAGTTTACAGGGGGGCAATCAGCCCCAGCATTTT	CASSLQGGNQPQHF
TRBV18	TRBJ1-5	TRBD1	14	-	TGTGCCAGCTCACCACCGACAGGGAGACAGCCCCAGCATTTT	CASSPPTGRQPQHF
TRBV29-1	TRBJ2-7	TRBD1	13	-	TGCAGCGTTGACGGGACAGGTACTGTCGAGCAGTACTTC	CSVDGTGTVEQYF
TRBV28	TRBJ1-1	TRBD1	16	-	TGTGCCAGCAGCCGATCGGGGCCAGGGGGAGGCACTGAAGCTTTCTTT	CASSRSGPGGGTEAFF
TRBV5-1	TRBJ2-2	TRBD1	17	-	TGCGCCAGCAGCTTGTCTCGGGACAGGGTCGGCACCGGGGAGCTGTTTTTT	CASSLSRDRVGTGELFF
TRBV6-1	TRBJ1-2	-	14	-	TGTGCCAGCAGTGAACTGGAGGGCCACTATGGCTACACCTTC	CASSELEGHYGYTF
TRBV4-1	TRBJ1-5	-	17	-	TGCGCCAGCAGCCAAGGGAACAGAGGAGATAGCAATCAGCCCCAGCATTTT	CASSQGNRGDSNQPQHF
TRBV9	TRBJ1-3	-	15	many	TGTGCCAGCAGCACCGGCCCGTTGGCTGGAAACACCATATATTTT	CASSTGPLAGNTIYF
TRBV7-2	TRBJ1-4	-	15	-	TGTGCCAGCAGCAGGGACACTTGGACTAATGAAAAACTGTTTTTT	CASSRDTWTNEKLFF
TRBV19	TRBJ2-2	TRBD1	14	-	TGTGCCAGTAGTATAGGGACAGGGCGAGGTCCGCTGTTTTTT	CASSIGTGRGPLFF
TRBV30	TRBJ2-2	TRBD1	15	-	TGTGCCTGGAGTGCCGGGACAGGGTCCACCGGGGAGCTGTTTTTT	CAWSAGTGSTGELFF
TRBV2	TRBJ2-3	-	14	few	TGTGCCAGCCTCCACCAGCGAAGCACAGATACGCAGTATTTT	CASLHQRSTDTQYF
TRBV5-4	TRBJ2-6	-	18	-	TGTGCCAGCAGCTTGGACCAGGGACTTACTTCTGGGGCCAACGTCCTGACTTTC	CASSLDQGLTSGANVLTF
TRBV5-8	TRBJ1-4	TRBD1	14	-	TGTGCCAGCAGCTGGACAGGGTTTAATGAAAAACTGTTTTTT	CASSWTGFNEKLFF
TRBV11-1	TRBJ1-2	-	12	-	TGTGCCAGCAGTGCCGAGGCCTCTGGCTACACCTTC	CASSAEASGYTF
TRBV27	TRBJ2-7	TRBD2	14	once	TGTGCCAGCAGTTCGGGACTAGCGGCCGTGGTGCAGTACTTC	CASSSGLAAVVQYF
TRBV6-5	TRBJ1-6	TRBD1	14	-	TGTGCCAGCGGAAGACAGGGGCACAATTCACCCCTCCACTTT	CASGRQGHNSPLHF
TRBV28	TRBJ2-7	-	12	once	TGTGCCAGCAAACAACAGGGTCGAGAGCAGTACTTC	CASKQQGREQYF
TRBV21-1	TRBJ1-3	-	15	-	TGTGCCAGCAGCGCCCCCGGGACGGACCGTGATGGCATATATTTT	CASSAPGTDRDGIYF
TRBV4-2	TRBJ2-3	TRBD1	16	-	TGTGCCAGCAGCCAAGATGGCCAGGGGGCAGGAGATACGCAGTATTTT	CASSQDGQGAGDTQYF
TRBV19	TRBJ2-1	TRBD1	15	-	TGTGCCAGTAGTTCGACAGGGACGTCCTACAATGAGCAGTTCTTC	CASSSTGTSYNEQFF
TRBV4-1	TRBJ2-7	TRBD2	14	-	TGCGCCAGCAGCCAAGGACTAGCGGTATACGAGCAGTACTTC	CASSQGLAVYEQYF
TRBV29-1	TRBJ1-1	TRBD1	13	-	TGCAGCGCTTACAGGGGGCAGGGCACTGAAGCTTTCTTT	CSAYRGQGTEAFF
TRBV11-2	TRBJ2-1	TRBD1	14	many	TGTGCCAGCAGCTGGACAGGGGACTACAATGAGCAGTTCTTC	CASSWTGDYNEQFF
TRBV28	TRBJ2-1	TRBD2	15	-	TGTGCCAGCAGATTAGCGGGAGGCGTCTCTAATGAGCAGTTCTTC	CASRLAGGVSNEQFF
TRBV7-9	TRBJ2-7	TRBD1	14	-	TGTGCCAGCAGCCCCCTCGGACAGGGGGGCGAGCAGTACTTC	CASSPLGQGGEQYF
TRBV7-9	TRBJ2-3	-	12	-	TGTGCCAGCAGCTCAGAAGCAGATACGCAGTATTTT	CASSSEADTQYF
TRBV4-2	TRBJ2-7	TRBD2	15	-	TGTGCCAGCAGCCCGACTAGCGTTAGCTCCTACGAGCAGTACTTC	CASSPTSVSSYEQYF
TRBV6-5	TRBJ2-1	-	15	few	TGTGCCAGCAGTAGAGGACAGCTTCTGTGGGATGAGCAGTTCTTC	CASSRGQLLWDEQFF
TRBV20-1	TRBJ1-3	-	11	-	TGCAGTGCTAGTCTTGGAAACACCATATATTTT	CSASLGNTIYF
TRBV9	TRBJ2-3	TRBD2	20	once	TGTGCCAGCAGCGAGGGGAAGGGGACTAGCGGGAGTAGGGGCACAGATACGCAGTATTTT	CASSEGKGTSGSRGTDTQYF
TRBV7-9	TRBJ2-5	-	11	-	TGTGCCAGCAGGGGAGAACGAAAGCAGTACTTC	CASRGERKQYF
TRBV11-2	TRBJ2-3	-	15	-	TGTGCCAGCAGCTTAGCTAGCAGACGCACAGATACGCAGTATTTT	CASSLASRRTDTQYF
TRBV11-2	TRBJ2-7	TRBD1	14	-	TGTGCCAGCAGGTACGGGACAGCCTCCTACGAGCAGTACTTC	CASRYGTASYEQYF
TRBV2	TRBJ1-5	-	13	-	TGTGCCAGCAGTGAAGGTGTGGGCATTCCCCAGCATTTT	CASSEGVGIPQHF
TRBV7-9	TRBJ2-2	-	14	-	TGTGCCAGCAGCTGGTCTGCGAACACCGGGGAGCTGTTTTTT	CASSWSANTGELFF
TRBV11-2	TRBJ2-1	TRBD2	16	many	TGTGCCAGCAGCTCTACTAGCGGGAGCTCCTACAATGAGCAGTTCTTC	CASSSTSGSSYNEQFF
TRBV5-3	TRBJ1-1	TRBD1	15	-	TGTGCCAGAAGCTTGGCCGGTGACAGGGAGCCTGAAGCTTTCTTT	CARSLAGDREPEAFF
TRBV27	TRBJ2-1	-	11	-	TGTGCCAGCAGTTCCGCGGGATCTCGGGTCTTC	CASSSAGSRVF
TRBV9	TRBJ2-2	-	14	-	TGTGCCAGCAGCGTAGTAAGCGACGGCGGGGAGCTGTTTTTT	CASSVVSDGGELFF
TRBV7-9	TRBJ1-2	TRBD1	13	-	TGTGCCAGCAGGCGACAGGGCAGCTATGGCTACACCTTC	CASRRQGSYGYTF